Here is one T cell receptor (beta chain) with its context. What it binds is not known. Per sample, extraction of total RNA gave at least 5.5 micrograms in every case. The data were obtained in a study of blood T cells in healthy people across ages. Primers used in a second PCR of roughly 6 to 11 cycles were a sample-barcoded 5' primer and a J-beta primer mix. From the 5' RACE reads, TCRdb called clonotypes with MiXCR, one entry per CDR3 protein. Counted here are hundreds of thousands of distinct CDR3 sequences, about 29% occurring once; the ten biggest clones make up approximately 3.3%. Study findings and constraints: Strong correlation existed between TCR beta diversity and naive T cell percentage.

The same data also went into a second study, on T cells of mothers and their children.

Sequences were obtained from blood. The receptor's source is a boy younger than 10 in good health.

The CDR3 bases are TGTGCCAGCAGTTTATCGGGGGTAGCGAGTAGAGGGACCCAGTACTTC. This translates into CASSLSGVASRGTQYF. The chain joins TRBV27 to TRBJ2-5; the D gene could be TRBD1 or TRBD2 (5 bases each). V was clipped by 0 bases and J by 7 bases, with 18 bases between them. Germline V gene lookup returns CDR1 MNHEY and CDR2 SMNVEV (reference sequence). The CDR3 contains 16 residues.